The 31 T cell receptor beta chains below were found in one sample sequenced in a study of T cells in Graves' hyperthyroidism and ophthalmopathy. RNA transcripts gave rise to amplified TCR beta CDR3 regions. Researchers ran a first-round RT-PCR on the TCR CDR3 using the HTBI primer set. TCRdb independently ran MiXCR on the multiplex PCR reads; one entry per CDR3 protein. The table includes roughly 110,000 distinct CDR3 sequences, 15% to 20% detected once. The sample taken for sequencing was blood. These receptors were obtained from a woman between 50 and 59 years old with Graves' hyperthyroidism.

This clonotype was seen repeatedly, ten times or more. CDR3 in DNA: TGTGCCAGCAGCTTAGGACTAGTGAAAACAGATACGCAGTATTTT. Translation: CASSLGLVKTDTQYF. V and J are TRBV7-8 and TRBJ2-3, with D perhaps matching TRBD2 (6 bases). CDR1 is SGHVS, CDR2 FQNEAQ, per germline. V lost 1 base and J 3 bases, leaving 11 bases between the germline ends. The length of the CDR3 is 15 residues.

The rearrangement links TRBV4-1 to TRBJ2-1, with 7 bases lining up with TRBD2. The CDR3 runs 18 residues. V trimming: 2 bases; J trimming: 5 bases; junction bases outside the gene matches: 15. Germline CDR1 is MGHRA and CDR2 is YSYEKL. The CDR3 spells CASSQTRGSVAGDNEQFF. The CDR3, as DNA: TGCGCCAGCAGCCAAACGCGGGGGTCGGTGGCGGGAGACAATGAGCAGTTCTTC.

The sample holds many counts of this clonotype. The chain carries TRBV7-9 and TRBJ1-1; no clear D. The length of the CDR3 is 15 residues. CDR1 is SEHNR and CDR2 is FQNEAQ in the germline V gene (reference sequence). Trimming cost V 0 bases and J 2 bases, with 10 bases left between them. In nucleotides, the CDR3 is TGTGCCAGCAGCTTAGCGGGCAGCCCAAACACTGAAGCTTTCTTT. It specifies CASSLAGSPNTEAFF.

About this clonotype: The junction shows a germline mismatch at one end, possibly a read error. The V and J genes are TRBV11-2 and TRBJ2-4, with TRBD2 identical over 10 bases. CDR1 is SGHAT, CDR2 FQNNGV, per germline. This CDR3 region has 16 residues. CDR3 region: CASSLRTSGIKNVQYF. The CDR3 region has the DNA TGTGCCAGCAGCCTAAGGACTAGCGGAATAAAAAACGTTCAGTACTTC. The whole variable domain, filled in from reference TRBV11-2 and TRBJ2-4, reads EAGVAQSPRYKIIEKRQSVAFWCNPISGHATLYWYQQILGQGPKLLIQFQNNGVVDDSQLPKDRFSAERLKGVDSTLKIQPAKLEDSAVYLCASSLRTSGIKNVQYFGAGTRLSVL.

This chain joins TRBV19 and TRBJ1-2, with D possibly TRBD1 on 5 matching bases. Germline CDR1 LNHDA, CDR2 SQIVND (reference sequence). V was cut by 7 bases and J by 1 base, with 10 bases left in between. The CDR3 is 13 residues long. The CDR3 DNA sequence: TGTGCCAGTAAGCGGGGCGGTAACTATGGCTACACCTTC. Translation: CASKRGGNYGYTF. Looking up the rest from reference TRBV19 and TRBJ1-2 gives the full variable domain: DGGITQSPKYLFRKEGQNVTLSCEQNLNHDAMYWYRQDPGQGLRLIYYSQIVNDFQKGDIAEGYSVSREKKESFPLTVTSAQKNPTAFYLCASKRGGNYGYTFGSGTRLTVV.

This clonotype was counted only a few times. The chain's CDR3 is CSTRAKSTYEQYF. The CDR3 DNA is TGCAGCACTCGGGCTAAATCCACCTACGAGCAGTACTTC. V is TRBV29-1 and J is TRBJ2-7, with D hard to call. Trimming took 8 bases from V and 2 from J, leaving 16 bases between them. This CDR3 contains 13 residues. The germline gives CDR1 SQVTM, CDR2 ANQGSEA.

This clonotype was recorded at least ten times. The chain is built from TRBV6-1 and TRBJ2-7; 9 nucleotides line up with TRBD1. CDR1 and CDR2 (germline): MNHNS, SASEGT. This CDR3 has 15 amino acids. The ends lost 5 bases at V and 3 bases at J; junction bases unmatched: 8. CDR3 amino acids: CASSYRDRGVYEQYF. The CDR3 DNA reads TGTGCCAGCAGTTACAGAGACAGGGGGGTCTACGAGCAGTACTTC.

This clonotype was recorded a few times. The V call is TRBV19, the J call TRBJ1-5; possibly TRBD1 for D (5 bases). Looked up from germline, CDR1 is LNHDA and CDR2 is SQIVND (reference sequence). CDR3 length equals 14 residues. The V end lost 4 bases, the J end lost 7 bases, and 14 bases lay between the germline ends. CDR3 sequence reads: CASSNRDARQPQHF. CDR3 coding DNA: TGTGCCAGTAGTAACCGGGACGCCAGGCAGCCCCAGCATTTT.

Note on this clonotype: This may arise from a read error, as a much more abundant clone is one base away. This chain connects TRBV20-1 to TRBJ2-7, with D perhaps being TRBD1 or TRBD2 (6 bases each). The CDR3 is 12 residues long. The germline V gene encodes CDR1 DFQATT and CDR2 SNEGSKA (reference sequence). The CDR3 DNA reads as TGCGGGGGGCCCAATAGCGACTACGAGCAGTACGTC. This translates into CGGPNSDYEQYV.

This clonotype was counted at least ten times. The V call is TRBV9, the J call TRBJ1-1; 10 nucleotides agree with TRBD1. Germline CDR1 reads SGDLS; CDR2 reads YYNGEE. The CDR3 sequence is 15 residues long. Trimming removed 3 bases from V and 4 bases from J; junction bases left unmatched: 6. The CDR3 region is CASSEGQGERTEAFF. CDR3 sequence (DNA): TGTGCCAGCAGCGAAGGACAGGGGGAACGCACTGAAGCTTTCTTT.

This clonotype was found many times. The chain links TRBV30 to TRBJ2-2; TRBD2 matches 8 bases. V was clipped by 4 bases and J by 4 bases; unmatched bases: 8. The CDR3 spans 15 residues. From germline, CDR1 is GTSNPN and CDR2 SVGIG (reference sequence). The CDR3 sequence is CAWKFGSGITGELFF. DNA of the CDR3: TGTGCCTGGAAGTTCGGTAGCGGGATCACCGGGGAGCTGTTTTTT.

This clonotype was counted many times. The rearrangement uses TRBV20-1 and TRBJ2-1; possible D gene TRBD2, 5 bases. The CDR3 contains 14 residues. Germline assignment: CDR1 DFQATT and CDR2 SNEGSKA (reference sequence). V was trimmed by 3 bases and J by 7 bases, leaving 16 bases between them. The CDR3, as DNA: TGCAGTGCTAGGGGTCGGACTCGGGATAATGAGCAGTTCTTC. Residues: CSARGRTRDNEQFF.

The chain uses TRBV4-2 and TRBJ2-5; D may match TRBD1 or TRBD2 (5 bases each). The CDR3 is made up of 14 amino acids. Trimming left V 3 bases short and J 4 bases short, with 12 bases between. CDR1 and CDR2 (germline): LGHNA, YNFKEQ. The CDR3 nucleotides read TGTGCCAGCAGCCATGGGGACGCAACAGAGACCCAGTACTTC. It codes for CASSHGDATETQYF.

Ten or more counts support this clonotype. This chain links TRBV6-1 with TRBJ1-5; 7 positions agree with TRBD1. V was clipped by 5 bases and J by 5 bases; unmatched bases: 6. Per the germline V gene, CDR1 is MNHNS and CDR2 is SASEGT. The CDR3 has 14 residues. CDR3: CASSSDRADQPQHF. Written as DNA, the CDR3 is TGTGCCAGCAGTTCAGACAGGGCAGATCAGCCCCAGCATTTT.

This clonotype was counted at least ten times. This chain joins TRBV3-1 and TRBJ1-1; a weak D match, TRBD1 (6 bases). This CDR3 spans 16 amino acids. Germline-derived CDR1 and CDR2 are LGHDT and YNNKEL (reference sequence). Trimming left V 6 bases short and J 2 bases short, with 19 bases between. CDR3 in amino acids: CASRGTPWGLNTEAFF. The CDR3 DNA follows: TGTGCCAGCAGGGGGACACCTTGGGGACTCAACACTGAAGCTTTCTTT.

This clonotype was observed at least ten times. The chain couples TRBV6-4 to TRBJ1-2; 8 bases map to TRBD1. The CDR3 covers 13 residues. Germline-derived CDR1 and CDR2 are MRHNA and SNTAGT. V lost 2 bases to trimming and J lost 7 bases; unmatched junction nucleotides: 3. CDR3 bases: TGTGCCAGCAGTGACGGACAGGGCTCTGGCTACACCTTC. Amino acid sequence: CASSDGQGSGYTF.

This clonotype was counted at least ten times. The chain is built from TRBV5-1 and TRBJ2-7, with 9 bases matching TRBD1. V dropped 5 bases and J dropped 2; count of bases not matched to a gene: 5. Per the germline V gene, CDR1 is SGHRS and CDR2 is YFSETQ. The length of the CDR3 is 14 residues. CDR3 DNA: TGCGCCAGCAGTTGGACAGGGGAGACCTACGAGCAGTACTTC. It yields the protein CASSWTGETYEQYF. The complete variable domain, with remaining parts taken from reference TRBV5-1 and TRBJ2-7, reads KAGVTQTPRYLIKTRGQQVTLSCSPISGHRSVSWYQQTPGQGLQFLFEYFSETQRNKGNFPGRFSGRQFSNSRSEMNVSTLELGDSALYLCASSWTGETYEQYFGPGTRLTVT.

This clonotype was found many times. The V call is TRBV20-1, the J call TRBJ2-1; TRBD2 agrees at 12 bases. The CDR3 sequence is 17 residues long. Germline values: CDR1 DFQATT, CDR2 SNEGSKA (reference sequence). V shed 0 bases, J shed 10 bases, and the junction held 13 bases outside the gene matches. The CDR3 nucleotides read TGCAGTGCTAGAGACGCCGGGACTAGCGGGCCGGGGGGAGAGCAGTTCTTC. This translates into CSARDAGTSGPGGEQFF.

This clonotype was seen repeatedly, ten times or more. The genes are TRBV20-1 and TRBJ2-1; D possibly corresponds to TRBD2 (6 bases). The CDR3 consists of 15 residues. Trimming cost V 2 bases and J 9 bases, with 20 bases left between them. The germline gives CDR1 DFQATT, CDR2 SNEGSKA (reference sequence). The CDR3 reads CSARNSRGFGGEQFF. The CDR3 DNA reads as TGCAGTGCTAGAAATTCACGGGGGTTCGGGGGTGAGCAGTTCTTC.

This clonotype was detected ten times or more. The chain joins TRBV27 to TRBJ2-5; 14 bases line up with TRBD2. Trimming cost V 8 bases and J 5 bases; bases outside gene matches: 10. Germline CDR1 reads MNHEY; CDR2 reads SMNVEV (reference sequence). The CDR3 is 16 residues long. The CDR3 protein is CASAGTSGGRGETQYF. The DNA for the CDR3 is TGTGCCAGCGCCGGGACTAGCGGGGGAAGGGGGGAGACCCAGTACTTC.

This clonotype was observed at least ten times. The chain links TRBV5-8 to TRBJ2-2; TRBD1 might be the D (6 bases). Per germline, CDR1 SGHTS and CDR2 YDEGEE. V gave up 2 bases and J gave up 8 bases, with 10 bases separating them. The CDR3 is made up of 13 amino acids. The CDR3: CASSFQQGGELFF. The CDR3 DNA is TGTGCCAGCAGCTTTCAACAGGGTGGGGAGCTGTTTTTT.

This clonotype has at least ten counts. The chain carries TRBV11-2 and TRBJ2-5; D possibly corresponds to TRBD1 (6 bases). The germline CDR1 and CDR2 sequences are SGHAT and FQNNGV. CDR3 length equals 15 residues. Deletions cut 5 bases from V and 0 bases from J, with 13 bases between. CDR3 sequence reads: CASSVGHRYQETQYF. CDR3 coding DNA: TGTGCCAGCAGCGTGGGACATAGGTACCAAGAGACCCAGTACTTC.

The table lists this clonotype with many counts. The chain carries TRBV28 and TRBJ2-2; 13 nucleotides align to TRBD2. Germline trimming cut 4 bases from V and 4 bases from J; bases unmatched to any gene: 0. Germline V CDR1 and CDR2: MDHEN, SYDVKM. The CDR3 contains 15 residues. Here the CDR3 DNA reads TGTGCCAGCAGTTGGACTAGCGGGAGCACCGGGGAGCTGTTTTTT. Translation: CASSWTSGSTGELFF.

The chain employs TRBV7-9 and TRBJ1-2; tentatively, D is TRBD1 (5 bases). CDR1 SEHNR and CDR2 FQNEAQ come from the germline V gene (reference sequence). CDR3 size: 14 residues. Trimming pared 2 bases from V and 6 bases from J, leaving 13 bases between. CDR3 amino acids: CASSLQGPLDGYTF. CDR3 DNA: TGTGCCAGCAGCTTACAGGGACCGCTGGATGGCTACACCTTC.

This clonotype was seen more than once but under ten times. This sequence joins TRBV10-3 and TRBJ2-7; D is possibly TRBD2 (5 bases). V was trimmed by 3 bases and J by 9 bases, leaving 18 bases between them. CDR1 is ENHRY and CDR2 is SYGVKD in the germline V gene. This CDR3 has 14 amino acids. CDR3 nucleotide sequence: TGTGCCATCAGTGATGAGGGAGTGGTACGGGCGCAGTACTTC. Its protein product is CAISDEGVVRAQYF.

In its sample, this clonotype was seen many times. The chain carries TRBV20-1 and TRBJ2-7; 9 nucleotides align to TRBD2. With V trimmed by 2 bases and J by 4 bases, 3 bases remained unmatched. In germline, CDR1 is DFQATT, CDR2 SNEGSKA (reference sequence). The CDR3 spans 13 residues. The CDR3 spells CSARLAGLYEQYF. In nucleotides, the CDR3 is TGCAGTGCTAGACTAGCGGGATTGTACGAGCAGTACTTC.

This clonotype has a count of ten or more. The genes are TRBV27 and TRBJ2-7; D is uncertain. The CDR3 loop spans 15 amino acids. V gave up 3 bases and J gave up 9 bases, with 21 bases separating them. CDR1 MNHEY and CDR2 SMNVEV come from the germline V gene (reference sequence). CDR3 protein: CASSFSASRATGQYF. The CDR3 region has the DNA TGTGCCAGCAGTTTCTCGGCCAGCCGGGCTACGGGGCAGTACTTC.

There are many counts of this clonotype. The CDR3 is CASSDGGGQPQHF. CDR3 DNA sequence: TGTGCCAGCAGTGACGGGGGTGGTCAGCCCCAGCATTTT. The rearrangement joins TRBV28 to TRBJ1-5; D may be TRBD1 (5 bases). The CDR3 length is 13 residues. In germline, CDR1 is MDHEN, CDR2 SYDVKM. The V end lost 5 bases, the J end lost 6 bases, and 11 bases lay between the germline ends. Supplemented by reference TRBV28 and TRBJ1-5, the full variable domain reads DVKVTQSSRYLVKRTGEKVFLECVQDMDHENMFWYRQDPGLGLRLIYFSYDVKMKEKGDIPEGYSVSREKKERFSLILESASTNQTSMYLCASSDGGGQPQHFGDGTRLSIL.

The sample holds many counts of this clonotype. The V and J genes are TRBV6-2 or TRBV6-3 and TRBJ1-5; D ambiguous. The CDR3 is 15 residues long. Trimming removed 5 bases from V and 7 bases from J, with 18 bases in between. CDR1 MNHEY and CDR2 SVGEGT come from the germline V gene. CDR3 protein: CASSMATGSGQPQHF. CDR3 nucleotide sequence: TGTGCCAGCAGTATGGCTACGGGTTCGGGACAGCCCCAGCATTTT.

The V and J genes are TRBV11-1 and TRBJ2-1; 12 positions agree with TRBD2. The CDR3 spans 14 residues. V shed 8 bases, J shed 6 bases, and the junction held 5 bases outside the gene matches. The germline V gene encodes CDR1 SGHAT and CDR2 FQDESV (reference sequence). The chain's CDR3 is CASSGLAGANEQFF. CDR3 bases: TGTGCCAGCTCGGGACTAGCGGGCGCCAATGAGCAGTTCTTC.

In its sample, this clonotype was seen many times. The chain has TRBV12-3 or TRBV12-4 and TRBJ1-5, with TRBD1 as a possible D gene (5 bases). This CDR3 has 14 residues. V shed 2 bases and J shed 6 bases, with 11 bases lying between them. The CDR3 protein is CASSLLGPSQPQHF. The CDR3 DNA sequence: TGTGCCAGCAGTTTACTGGGACCCAGTCAGCCCCAGCATTTT.